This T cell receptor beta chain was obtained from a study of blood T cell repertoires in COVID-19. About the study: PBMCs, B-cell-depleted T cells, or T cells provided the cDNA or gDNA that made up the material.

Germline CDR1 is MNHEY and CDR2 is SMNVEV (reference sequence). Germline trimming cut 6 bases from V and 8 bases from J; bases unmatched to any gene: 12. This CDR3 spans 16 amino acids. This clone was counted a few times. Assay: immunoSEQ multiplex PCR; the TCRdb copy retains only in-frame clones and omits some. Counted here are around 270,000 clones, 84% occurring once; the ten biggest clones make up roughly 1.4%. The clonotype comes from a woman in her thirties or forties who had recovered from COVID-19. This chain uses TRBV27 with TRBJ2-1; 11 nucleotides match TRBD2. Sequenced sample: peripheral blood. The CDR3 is CASSRRSSGGAHEQFF. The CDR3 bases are TGTGCCAGCAGCCGCCGGAGTAGCGGGGGGGCCCATGAGCAGTTCTTC.